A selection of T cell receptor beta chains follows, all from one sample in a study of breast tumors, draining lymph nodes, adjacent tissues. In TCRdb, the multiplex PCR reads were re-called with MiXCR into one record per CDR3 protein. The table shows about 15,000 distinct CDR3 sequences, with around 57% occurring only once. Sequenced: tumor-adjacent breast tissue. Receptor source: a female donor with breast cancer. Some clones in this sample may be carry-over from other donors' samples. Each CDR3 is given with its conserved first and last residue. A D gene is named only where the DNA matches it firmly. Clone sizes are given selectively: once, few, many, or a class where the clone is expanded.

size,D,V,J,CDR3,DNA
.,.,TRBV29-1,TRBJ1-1,CSVAKHVGTEAFF,TGCAGCGTTGCCAAGCATGTGGGCACTGAAGCTTTCTTT
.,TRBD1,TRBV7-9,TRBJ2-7,CASSFDRDRPLGVQYF,TGTGCCAGCAGCTTCGACCGGGACAGGCCTTTGGGAGTGCAGTACTTC
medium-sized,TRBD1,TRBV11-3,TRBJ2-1,CASSLGWDRSNEQFF,TGTGCCAGCAGCTTAGGGTGGGACAGAAGCAATGAGCAGTTCTTC
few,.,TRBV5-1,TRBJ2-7,CASSLGQGNIYEQYF,TGCGCCAGCAGCTTGGGGCAGGGCAACATCTACGAGCAGTACTTC
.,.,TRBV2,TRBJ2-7,CASSSGSEQYF,TGTGCCAGCAGCTCAGGGTCCGAGCAGTACTTC
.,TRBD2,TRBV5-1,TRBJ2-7,CASSLAGGPEEQYF,TGCGCCAGCAGCTTGGCGGGAGGGCCAGAGGAGCAGTACTTC
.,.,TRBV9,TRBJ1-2,CASSVAGYGYTF,TGTGCCAGCAGCGTAGCGGGGTATGGCTACACCTTC
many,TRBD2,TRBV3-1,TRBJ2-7,CASSQDSSGTGEQYF,TGTGCCAGCAGCCAAGATAGCAGCGGGACGGGCGAGCAGTACTTC
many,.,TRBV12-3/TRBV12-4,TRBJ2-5,CASSLNRGVETQYF,TGTGCCAGCAGTTTGAACCGAGGAGTAGAGACCCAGTACTTC
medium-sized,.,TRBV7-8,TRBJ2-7,CASSLAATPRGSYEQYF,TGTGCCAGCAGCTTAGCTGCCACTCCGAGGGGCTCCTACGAGCAGTACTTC
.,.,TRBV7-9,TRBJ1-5,CASSLRLNQPQHF,TGTGCCAGCAGCCTAAGACTCAATCAGCCCCAGCATTTT
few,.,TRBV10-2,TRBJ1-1,CASSAAGTEAFF,TGCGCCAGCAGTGCAGCGGGCACTGAAGCTTTCTTT
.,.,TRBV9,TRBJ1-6,CASSVGGSPLHF,TGTGCCAGCAGCGTAGGAGGTTCACCCCTCCACTTT
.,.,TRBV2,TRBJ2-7,CASSESPYEQYF,TGTGCCAGCAGTGAATCCCCTTACGAGCAGTACTTC